The 7 T cell receptor beta chains below were found in one sample sequenced in a study of T cell responses to AZD1222 COVID-19 vaccine. Clones were sequenced by immunoSEQ multiplex PCR, and TCRdb holds only the in-frame ones, with some missing. Of 100,000 or so clones listed, 70% to 90% are singletons. The source was peripheral blood, collected on day 0 of AZD1222 vaccination. All receptors come from an adult in good health.

The genes are TRBV12-5 and TRBJ1-5; no reliable D call. Germline V CDR1 and CDR2: LGHNT, FRNRAP. The CDR3 is 13 residues long. V was cut by 2 bases and J by 4 bases, with 6 bases left in between. CDR3 nucleotide sequence: TGTGCTAGTGGTTTGTCCACGAATCAGCCCCAGCATTTT. It codes for CASGLSTNQPQHF.

The rearrangement links TRBV19 to TRBJ1-2, with a possible D match to TRBD1 (5 bases). The V end lost 5 bases, the J end lost 6 bases, and 22 bases lay between the germline ends. The CDR3 spans 16 residues. Germline V gives CDR1 LNHDA, CDR2 SQIVND (reference sequence). The CDR3 bases are TGTGCCAGTAGTCCGAATCCACTGACAGTGACAGATGGCTACACCTTC. This sequence encodes CASSPNPLTVTDGYTF.

The chain links TRBV7-9 to TRBJ1-2; D gene uncertain. Trimming took off 1 base at V and 3 bases at J, with 12 bases between the two ends. The CDR3 totals 15 residues. Looked up from germline, CDR1 is SEHNR and CDR2 is FQNEAQ (reference sequence). This CDR3 reads CASSLGVAGYYGYTF. CDR3 in DNA: TGTGCCAGCAGCTTAGGCGTCGCGGGCTACTATGGCTACACCTTC.

This clone showed up just once. The chain carries TRBV4-1 and TRBJ1-5; 7 bases are shared with TRBD1. V gave up 0 bases and J gave up 1 base; unmatched junction bases: 9. Germline-derived CDR1 and CDR2 are MGHRA and YSYEKL. This CDR3 is built from 18 residues. The CDR3 loop is CASSQEDRALWSNQPQHF. As DNA, the CDR3 is TGCGCCAGCAGCCAAGAAGACAGGGCCTTGTGGAGCAATCAGCCCCAGCATTTT.

This clone is termed medium-sized. V and J are TRBV27 and TRBJ1-2, with 8 bases aligning to TRBD1. The CDR3 contains 14 residues. Germline V gene lookup returns CDR1 MNHEY and CDR2 SMNVEV (reference sequence). V gave up 6 bases and J gave up 8 bases; unmatched junction bases: 11. The CDR3 DNA is TGTGCCAGCAGCCCCCAGGACAGGGTCTACGGCTACACCTTC. This sequence encodes CASSPQDRVYGYTF.

This chain links TRBV6-5 with TRBJ2-7; D is unresolved. V lost 2 bases and J lost 5, with 7 bases in between. This CDR3 is built from 12 residues. Germline values: CDR1 MNHEY, CDR2 SVGAGI. CDR3 DNA: TGTGCCAGCAGTTACGAAGGGAACGAGCAGTACTTC. Amino acid sequence: CASSYEGNEQYF.

This clone was seen once. The genes are TRBV13 and TRBJ1-2; D is unclear. The V gene's germline CDR1 is PRHDT and CDR2 FYEKMQ (reference sequence). V was cut by 6 bases and J by 2 bases, with 22 bases left in between. The length of the CDR3 is 17 residues. The CDR3 sequence: CASRLRYPRARNYGYTF. The CDR3 DNA is TGTGCCAGCAGATTAAGGTATCCGCGGGCACGGAACTATGGCTACACCTTC. The variable domain in full, with the rest retrieved from reference TRBV13 and TRBJ1-2, is AAGVIQSPRHLIKEKRETATLKCYPIPRHDTVYWYQQGPGQDPQFLISFYEKMQSDKGSIPDRFSAQQFSDYHSELNMSSLELGDSALYFCASRLRYPRARNYGYTFGSGTRLTVV.